This entry lists 21 T cell receptor beta chains sequenced from one sample in a study of response to subunit inactivated influenza vaccine. TCRdb processed the RT-PCR reads anew with MiXCR; each CDR3 protein has one entry. The table includes 150,000 to 200,000 distinct CDR3 sequences, less than 15% detected once. These data also featured in a second study, about T cells expressing NK-cell markers. That paper adds: UMIs accompanied the 5'RACE template switching by which TCR beta cDNA was made.

The source was CD8+ T cells sorted from PBMCs, collected approximately 13 days after vaccination. These receptors were collected from a man aged 50 or older who received an inactivated influenza vaccine.

The chain links TRBV29-1 to TRBJ2-7; 9 bases match TRBD2. The CDR3 totals 15 residues. CDR1 is SQVTM, CDR2 ANQGSEA, per germline. V was pared by 0 bases and J by 3 bases, with 6 bases of the junction left unmatched. CDR3 nucleotides: TGCAGCGTTGAAGATGTGACTAGCGGTATCTACGAGCAGTACTTC. This sequence encodes CSVEDVTSGIYEQYF.

Many counts were recorded for this clonotype. This rearrangement joins TRBV12-3 or TRBV12-4 to TRBJ1-4; 10 nucleotides match TRBD1. The CDR3 covers 15 residues. The V and J ends lost 6 bases and 5 bases, in that order; junction bases with no gene match: 6. In DNA form, the CDR3 reads TGTGCCAGCAGCCCTCCGACAGGGGGCAATGAAAAACTGTTTTTT. This codes for CASSPPTGGNEKLFF.

The chain links TRBV30 to TRBJ2-7, with unresolved D. The V end was cut by 7 bases, the J end by 0 bases, with 13 bases between. The CDR3 has 13 amino acids. CDR1 and CDR2 (germline): GTSNPN, SVGIG (reference sequence). DNA for the CDR3: TGTGCCTTTGACGGACCTCCCTCCTACGAGCAGTACTTC. Encoded protein: CAFDGPPSYEQYF.

This chain links TRBV9 with TRBJ2-1, with TRBD2 matching 12 bases. Trimming at V came to 3 bases and at J to 6 bases, leaving 4 bases not matched to a gene. The CDR3 spans 15 residues. Germline CDR1 reads SGDLS; CDR2 reads YYNGEE. CDR3 protein: CASSASGRVGNEQFF. CDR3 sequence (DNA): TGTGCCAGCAGCGCTAGCGGGAGGGTCGGCAATGAGCAGTTCTTC.

This rearrangement joins TRBV5-1 to TRBJ2-7; the D gene is possibly TRBD1 (6 bases). Trimming left V 1 base short and J 7 bases short, with 21 bases between. This CDR3 is built from 16 residues. Germline V gives CDR1 SGHRS, CDR2 YFSETQ. The CDR3 region is CASSLNVGAPTGEQYF. CDR3 coding DNA: TGCGCCAGCAGCTTGAATGTGGGGGCTCCCACGGGGGAGCAGTACTTC.

V gene TRBV6-5 combines with J gene TRBJ2-1; D is perhaps TRBD2 (7 bases). The CDR3 runs 15 residues. CDR1 is MNHEY, CDR2 SVGAGI, per germline. Trimming shortened V by 4 bases and J by 5 bases, and 15 bases separated the two germline ends. The CDR3 loop reads CASSWVGGGHNEQFF. The CDR3 region has the DNA TGTGCCAGCAGTTGGGTAGGGGGGGGCCACAATGAGCAGTTCTTC.

This clonotype was observed a few times. The chain combines TRBV6-5 with TRBJ2-7; either TRBD1 or TRBD2 may fit D (5 bases each). Germline CDR1 is MNHEY and CDR2 is SVGAGI. Trimming stripped 4 bases from V and 3 bases from J, with 16 bases between. There are 15 residues in the CDR3. In nucleotides, the CDR3 is TGTGCCAGCAGTTTCGACCGGGACCACAACTACGAGCAGTACTTC. Translating gives CASSFDRDHNYEQYF.

The sample holds one count of this clonotype. This chain links TRBV6-5 with TRBJ2-5; 9 nucleotides match TRBD2. The CDR3 is 15 amino acids. CDR1 is MNHEY, CDR2 SVGAGI, per germline. With V trimmed by 4 bases and J by 5 bases, 8 bases remained unmatched. The CDR3 region is CASSFLSGGPETQYF. The CDR3 bases are TGTGCCAGCAGTTTTCTTAGCGGGGGCCCGGAGACCCAGTACTTC.

This clonotype was seen only a few times. The V gene is TRBV20-1, the J gene TRBJ1-1; 8 bases are shared with TRBD1. The trim removed 1 base at V and 3 bases at J, leaving 1 base unmatched. The CDR3 runs to 13 residues. Germline lookup yields CDR1 DFQATT and CDR2 SNEGSKA (reference sequence). The CDR3 DNA sequence: TGCAGTGCTAGAGGGACAGGGTACACTGAAGCTTTCTTT. Translating it yields CSARGTGYTEAFF.

This clonotype was counted only a few times. This CDR3 reads CASSFPHRGVFAETQYF. CDR3 DNA: TGTGCCAGCAGCTTCCCACACCGAGGAGTATTCGCGGAGACCCAGTACTTC. This chain connects TRBV7-9 to TRBJ2-5; D is unclear. V was clipped by 3 bases and J by 5 bases, with 22 bases between them. The CDR3 has 17 amino acids. The germline CDR1 and CDR2 sequences are SEHNR and FQNEAQ (reference sequence).

The rearrangement uses TRBV15 and TRBJ1-5; D gene ambiguous. Looked up from germline, CDR1 is LNHNV and CDR2 is YYDKDF (reference sequence). The CDR3 has 13 amino acids. V was cut by 0 bases and J by 7 bases, with 7 bases left in between. CDR3: CATSRDRSQPQHF. The CDR3 DNA follows: TGTGCCACCAGCAGAGATAGGAGCCAGCCCCAGCATTTT.

The genes are TRBV28 and TRBJ2-1; 7 bases match TRBD1. V was pared by 5 bases and J by 5 bases, with 6 bases of the junction left unmatched. Germline V gene data show CDR1 as MDHEN and CDR2 as SYDVKM. The CDR3 runs to 14 residues. CDR3: CASSPVTGDNEQFF. The DNA of the CDR3 is TGTGCCAGCAGTCCCGTTACAGGGGACAATGAGCAGTTCTTC.

This clonotype was detected a few times. The chain uses TRBV5-1 and TRBJ2-7; D may be TRBD2 (5 bases). CDR1 and CDR2 from the germline V gene are SGHRS and YFSETQ. The V end was cut by 0 bases, the J end by 1 base, with 11 bases between. The CDR3 sequence is 15 residues long. In DNA, the CDR3 is TGCGCCAGCAGCTTGGCCTCTAGCATATCCTACGAGCAGTACTTC. Translating gives CASSLASSISYEQYF.

The chain links TRBV6-2 or TRBV6-3 to TRBJ2-5; tentatively, D is TRBD2 (5 bases). V lost 6 bases and J lost 3, with 14 bases in between. This CDR3 is 14 amino acids long. Germline V gives CDR1 MNHEY, CDR2 SVGEGT. The CDR3 reads CASSPPVEEETQYF. Written as DNA, the CDR3 is TGTGCCAGCAGCCCGCCGGTGGAGGAAGAGACCCAGTACTTC.

This clonotype was observed a few times. The chain combines TRBV12-3 or TRBV12-4 with TRBJ1-4, with D uncertain. V lost 8 bases to trimming and J lost 1 base, with 11 bases between them. The CDR3 runs 14 residues. This CDR3 is CASGEAGTNEKLFF. The CDR3 nucleotides read TGTGCCAGCGGAGAGGCCGGAACTAATGAAAAACTGTTTTTT.

The chain is built from TRBV5-1 and TRBJ2-3, with TRBD2 matching over 11 bases. CDR3 length: 15 residues. The V segment lost 4 bases and the J segment 3 bases; nucleotides outside the gene matches: 4. Germline V CDR1 and CDR2: SGHRS, YFSETQ. CDR3 coding DNA: TGCGCCAGCAGCGGTACTAGCGGGGGTACAGATACGCAGTATTTT. The encoded protein is CASSGTSGGTDTQYF.

In this sample, this clonotype turned up many times. The chain uses TRBV4-3 and TRBJ2-7; D gene uncertain. The ends were cut back, 0 bases at V and 3 bases at J, with 6 bases in the middle. This CDR3 is built from 13 residues. From germline, CDR1 is LGHNA and CDR2 YSLEER. The chain's CDR3 is CASSQDRVYEQYF. Written as DNA, the CDR3 is TGCGCCAGCAGCCAAGATCGGGTCTACGAGCAGTACTTC.

This clonotype came up a few times. The rearrangement links TRBV6-1 to TRBJ2-1; possibly TRBD2 for D (6 bases). CDR1 and CDR2 from the germline V gene are MNHNS and SASEGT. The CDR3 is made up of 16 amino acids. Between the trimmed V and J ends, which lost 5 bases and 1 base, there was a span of 15 bases. The CDR3 region is CASSRSTSISYNEQFF. CDR3 nucleotides: TGTGCCAGCAGTAGATCGACTAGTATATCCTACAATGAGCAGTTCTTC.

CDR3 DNA sequence: TGTGCCACCAGCAAACTTACACAGGGCTACAATGAGCAGTTCTTC. Translating gives CATSKLTQGYNEQFF. This chain joins TRBV15 and TRBJ2-1; D might be TRBD1 (6 bases). The germline gives CDR1 LNHNV, CDR2 YYDKDF (reference sequence). V was cut by 4 bases and J by 3 bases, with 13 bases left in between. The CDR3 runs 15 residues.

In this sample, this clonotype turned up a few times. The chain combines TRBV16 with TRBJ1-5, with D possibly TRBD1 on 6 matching bases. Germline loops: CDR1 KGHSY, CDR2 FQNENV. V was clipped by 1 base and J by 0 bases, with 7 bases between them. The length of the CDR3 is 15 residues. The CDR3 spells CASSQWTASNQPQHF. The CDR3 nucleotides are TGTGCCAGCAGCCAATGGACAGCTAGCAATCAGCCCCAGCATTTT.

This clonotype turned up a few times. The chain is built from TRBV9 and TRBJ2-6; D is unclear. The CDR3 extends over 15 amino acids. Germline V gives CDR1 SGDLS, CDR2 YYNGEE. Trimming cost V 3 bases and J 1 base, with 8 bases left between them. The CDR3 protein is CASSAQMSGANVLTF. The CDR3 DNA reads TGTGCCAGCAGCGCACAAATGTCTGGGGCCAACGTCCTGACTTTC.